The 5 T cell receptor beta chains listed next were all sequenced from one sample in a study of blood T cell repertoires in COVID-19. The assay was immunoSEQ multiplex PCR, and TCRdb's table has in-frame clones only and misses some. The sample records about 190,000 clones, around 83% being singletons. Sample: PBMCs or T cells enriched from blood (not recorded which). All receptors derive from a woman in her 30s who had been exposed to COVID-19.

The CDR3 DNA sequence: TGCGCCAGCAGCTTGACCACCGGGAACACTGAAGCTTTCTTT. Residues: CASSLTTGNTEAFF. This chain uses TRBV5-1 with TRBJ1-1; D not resolved. V shed 1 base and J shed 1 base, with 8 bases lying between them. Germline CDR1 reads SGHRS; CDR2 reads YFSETQ. The CDR3 has 14 amino acids.

The V call is TRBV14, the J call TRBJ2-3; TRBD2 aligns across 11 bases. In germline, CDR1 is SGHDN, CDR2 FVKESK. V lost 4 bases and J lost 1; bases outside the gene matches: 1. This CDR3 region has 15 residues. In DNA, the CDR3 is TGTGCCAGCAGCCTGGGACTAGCGGGCACAGATACGCAGTATTTT. Protein product: CASSLGLAGTDTQYF.

The chain joins TRBV19 to TRBJ2-6, with D unresolved. The CDR3 runs 16 residues. V lost 5 bases and J 4 bases, leaving 15 bases between the germline ends. CDR1 and CDR2 (germline): LNHDA, SQIVND (reference sequence). The CDR3 DNA reads TGTGCCAGTAGTGGAGACCCGTTGTCCGGGGCCAACGTCCTGACTTTC. It codes for CASSGDPLSGANVLTF.

V and J are TRBV2 and TRBJ1-2; TRBD1 is a possible D gene (5 bases). The V gene's germline CDR1 is SNHLY and CDR2 FYNNEI. This CDR3 region has 14 residues. V lost 1 base and J 3 bases, leaving 9 bases between the germline ends. The CDR3 DNA reads TGTGCCAGCAGTGAAGGAGCAGGGCACTATGGCTACACCTTC. Its translation is CASSEGAGHYGYTF.

The chain uses TRBV19 and TRBJ2-7, with TRBD2 matching over 10 bases. The CDR3 covers 15 residues. The V gene end was trimmed by 4 bases and the J gene end by 5 bases; junction bases not matched to a gene: 8. Germline CDR1 and CDR2: LNHDA and SQIVND (reference sequence). Here the CDR3 reads CASSTPGLAANEQYF. The DNA of the CDR3 is TGTGCCAGTAGTACGCCCGGACTAGCGGCGAACGAGCAGTACTTC.